These 19 T cell receptor beta chains were all obtained from the same sample, sequenced in a study of Ad26.COV2.S vaccination and SARS-CoV-2 variants. Noted treatment: approximately 18 received Ad26.COV2.S at low or high dose, single or two shots; roughly 5 received placebo; per-sample allocation not given. The samples were gathered on day 63 after the first injection of vaccine or placebo. Only in-frame clones appear in the TCRdb table, and some are missing; sequencing was by immunoSEQ multiplex PCR. The table lists some 340,000 clones, just under 85% of them singletons, with about 2.1% in the top ten. Material: peripheral blood, obtained in a trial of Ad26.COV2.S vaccine versus placebo. These receptors were collected from a person between 18 and 59 years old who received the Ad26.COV2.S COVID-19 vaccine or a placebo.

The V gene is TRBV4-1, the J gene TRBJ1-5; D gene ambiguous. Germline values: CDR1 MGHRA, CDR2 YSYEKL. The CDR3 is made up of 13 amino acids. Trimming removed 0 bases at V and 5 bases at J, with 5 bases between. The CDR3 DNA follows: TGCGCCAGCAGCCAAGATTATGATCAGCCCCAGCATTTT. It translates to CASSQDYDQPQHF.

The rearrangement uses TRBV7-3 and TRBJ2-5, with TRBD2 matching over 13 bases. Looked up from germline, CDR1 is SGHTA and CDR2 is FQGTGA. V was pared by 4 bases and J by 5 bases, with 13 bases of the junction left unmatched. The CDR3 runs to 18 residues. CDR3 loop: CASSSHPGLAGTVETQYF. CDR3 in DNA: TGTGCCAGCAGCTCCCATCCGGGACTAGCGGGGACAGTGGAGACCCAGTACTTC.

The CDR3 DNA follows: TGTGCCAGCAGCGTAGGTGTGGGACTAGCGGGGGGGAGCACAGATACGCAGTATTTT. Amino acids: CASSVGVGLAGGSTDTQYF. The gene calls are TRBV9 and TRBJ2-3, with TRBD2 matching 16 bases. The CDR3 totals 19 residues. The V gene's germline CDR1 is SGDLS and CDR2 YYNGEE. Trimming took 0 bases from V and 0 from J; bases not matched to a gene: 4.

This clone occurred once. The J gene is TRBJ1-3, the V gene TRBV2, with 7 bases lining up with TRBD1. Germline lookup yields CDR1 SNHLY and CDR2 FYNNEI. The CDR3 extends over 16 amino acids. V was clipped by 2 bases and J by 4 bases; unmatched bases: 8. CDR3 sequence (DNA): TGTGCCAGCAGTGAACTGGGACAGACACTCGGAAACACCATATATTTT. Translated, it gives CASSELGQTLGNTIYF. The whole variable domain, filled in from reference TRBV2 and TRBJ1-3, reads EPEVTQTPSHQVTQMGQEVILRCVPISNHLYFYWYRQILGQKVEFLVSFYNNEISEKSEIFDDQFSVERPDGSNFTLKIRSTKLEDSAMYFCASSELGQTLGNTIYFGEGSWLTVV.

The rearrangement joins TRBV6-5 to TRBJ1-6, with D perhaps TRBD1 (6 bases). The CDR3 length is 14 residues. The V and J ends lost 6 bases and 2 bases respectively, with 8 bases between them. Germline V gene lookup returns CDR1 MNHEY and CDR2 SVGAGI. This CDR3 reads CASRGGTYNSPLHF. The CDR3 nucleotides are TGTGCCAGCAGAGGGGGGACCTATAATTCACCCCTCCACTTT.

J is TRBJ1-5 and V is TRBV6-5; perhaps TRBD1 as D (6 bases). Germline V CDR1 and CDR2: MNHEY, SVGAGI. The CDR3 runs to 13 residues. The V end lost 6 bases, the J end lost 4 bases, and 10 bases lay between the germline ends. CDR3 region: CASRGAQNQPQHF. The CDR3 bases are TGTGCCAGCAGGGGGGCCCAGAATCAGCCCCAGCATTTT.

For the CDR3, the DNA is TGTGCCAGCAGTTACTCGAAGGCAGGGAGGGGCACTGAAGCTTTCTTT. Protein: CASSYSKAGRGTEAFF. The rearrangement uses TRBV6-5 and TRBJ1-1; tentative D call: TRBD1 (5 bases). The germline gives CDR1 MNHEY, CDR2 SVGAGI. The V and J ends lost 0 bases and 4 bases respectively, with 15 bases between them. This CDR3 is built from 16 residues.

The V and J genes are TRBV28 and TRBJ2-7, with 10 nucleotides matching TRBD1. The germline CDR1 and CDR2 sequences are MDHEN and SYDVKM. V shed 6 bases, J shed 3 bases, and the junction held 8 bases outside the gene matches. CDR3 size: 15 residues. CDR3 protein: CASSTFRDRGYEQYF. CDR3 bases: TGTGCCAGCAGCACGTTCCGGGACAGGGGCTACGAGCAGTACTTC.

V usage is TRBV28 and J usage is TRBJ1-1; possibly TRBD1 for D (6 bases). The CDR3 loop spans 14 amino acids. V lost 6 bases to trimming and J lost 7 bases, with 18 bases between them. The V gene's germline CDR1 is MDHEN and CDR2 SYDVKM. The CDR3 DNA follows: TGTGCCAGCAGATCCGCCGGGACAACGCTTGAAGCTTTCTTT. It translates to CASRSAGTTLEAFF.

The J gene is TRBJ2-7, the V gene TRBV28, with D perhaps matching TRBD1 (6 bases). V dropped 6 bases and J dropped 5 bases, with 17 bases sitting between them. CDR1 MDHEN and CDR2 SYDVKM come from the germline V gene. The CDR3 is 14 residues long. In DNA form, the CDR3 reads TGTGCCAGCAGACGCACGCAGGGGATCCACGAGCAGTACTTC. Translated, it gives CASRRTQGIHEQYF.

This chain joins TRBV19 and TRBJ1-6; TRBD1 matches 9 bases. The J segment lost 5 bases and the V segment lost 4 bases, leaving 6 bases of the junction unmatched. The CDR3 extends over 16 amino acids. Germline lookup yields CDR1 LNHDA and CDR2 SQIVND (reference sequence). The CDR3 here is CASSRDRDPHNSPLHF. The CDR3 DNA reads as TGTGCCAGTAGTAGGGACAGGGACCCCCATAATTCACCCCTCCACTTT. Together with reference TRBV19 and TRBJ1-6, the CDR3 gives the full variable domain: DGGITQSPKYLFRKEGQNVTLSCEQNLNHDAMYWYRQDPGQGLRLIYYSQIVNDFQKGDIAEGYSVSREKKESFPLTVTSAQKNPTAFYLCASSRDRDPHNSPLHFGNGTRLTVT.

The genes are TRBV7-9 and TRBJ1-1; D gene ambiguous. Trimming stripped 1 base from V and 0 bases from J, with 12 bases between. The CDR3 extends over 16 amino acids. CDR1 and CDR2 from the germline V gene are SEHNR and FQNEAQ (reference sequence). The CDR3 sequence: CASSLELGRVNTEAFF. CDR3 bases: TGTGCCAGCAGCTTAGAGTTAGGCAGAGTGAACACTGAAGCTTTCTTT.

J is TRBJ1-1 and V is TRBV28; maybe TRBD1 (5 bases). The V end was cut by 5 bases, the J end by 5 bases, with 15 bases between. The length of the CDR3 is 14 residues. CDR1 is MDHEN and CDR2 is SYDVKM in the germline V gene. CDR3 in amino acids: CASSTGLWGTEAFF. The CDR3 DNA is TGTGCCAGCAGTACGGGACTCTGGGGGACTGAAGCTTTCTTT.

This chain links TRBV4-1 with TRBJ2-7; 9 positions agree with TRBD1. J lost 0 bases, V lost 1 base, and 13 bases had no gene match. The germline gives CDR1 MGHRA, CDR2 YSYEKL. The CDR3 runs to 19 residues. CDR3: CASSQVLSYRDRDSYEQYF. The CDR3 DNA sequence: TGCGCCAGCAGCCAAGTTTTAAGTTATCGGGACAGGGACTCCTACGAGCAGTACTTC.

This chain connects TRBV9 to TRBJ2-2; D remains unclear. V shed 6 bases and J shed 4 bases, with 4 bases lying between them. This CDR3 comprises 11 residues. CDR1 is SGDLS, CDR2 YYNGEE, per germline. The CDR3 region has the DNA TGTGCCAGCAAGATCACCGGGGAGCTGTTTTTT. This gives the protein CASKITGELFF. Looking up the rest from reference TRBV9 and TRBJ2-2 gives the full variable domain: DSGVTQTPKHLITATGQRVTLRCSPRSGDLSVYWYQQSLDQGLQFLIQYYNGEERAKGNILERFSAQQFPDLHSELNLSSLELGDSALYFCASKITGELFFGEGSRLTVL.

This sequence joins TRBV3-1 (or the pseudogene TRBV3-2) and TRBJ1-4; D ambiguous. Deletions cut 5 bases from V and 7 bases from J, with 17 bases between. The CDR3 length is 15 residues. CDR1 LGHDT and CDR2 YNNKEL come from the germline V gene (reference sequence). DNA for the CDR3: TGTGCCAGCAGCATTCGGCCGGTGGCGGTTGAAAAACTGTTTTTT. This sequence encodes CASSIRPVAVEKLFF.

The gene calls are TRBV30 and TRBJ2-7; D assignment may be TRBD1 or TRBD2 (5 bases each). Per germline, CDR1 GTSNPN and CDR2 SVGIG (reference sequence). The V end was cut by 2 bases, the J end by 6 bases, with 17 bases between. The CDR3 runs 14 residues. The CDR3 is CAWSPRRDVGEQYF. For the CDR3, the DNA is TGTGCCTGGAGTCCCCGACGGGACGTCGGCGAGCAGTACTTC.

The chain links TRBV10-3 to TRBJ1-5; TRBD1 might be the D (5 bases). Trimming shortened V by 2 bases and J by 7 bases, and 9 bases separated the two germline ends. Per the germline V gene, CDR1 is ENHRY and CDR2 is SYGVKD. The CDR3 contains 13 residues. The CDR3, as DNA: TGTGCCATCAGTGAGAGGCAGGGCCAGCCCCAGCATTTT. Protein product: CAISERQGQPQHF.

The chain couples TRBV19 to TRBJ1-2; TRBD1 matches at 7 bases. CDR3 length: 13 residues. The germline V gene encodes CDR1 LNHDA and CDR2 SQIVND (reference sequence). V trimming: 3 bases; J trimming: 6 bases; junction bases outside the gene matches: 4. In DNA, the CDR3 is TGTGCCAGTAGTATCACAGGGGAGGATGGCTACACCTTC. Its protein product is CASSITGEDGYTF.